The T cell receptor beta chain under discussion was sequenced for a study of control samples from healthy donors and cancer patients (dated by TCRdb to 2020 to 2022). Trimming takes 4 bases from V and 3 bases from J, and the germline ends sit 9 bases apart. Spanning cysteine to phenylalanine, the CDR3 consists of 13 amino acids. Only CDR3 DNA is held: 39 bases, read in frame from base 1. The germline V gene supplies CDR1 SNHLY and CDR2 FYNNEI. As regards this clone: Its antigen is not yet known. No much larger clone exists at a distance of one base, and base qualities are not known.

The library was produced with the immunoSEQ multiplex PCR assay. In TCRdb, the immuneACCESS table is reduced to in-frame sequences with V and J assigned. These tables do not hold every clone; where another copy was compared, an unresolved V gene accounts for under half, and the others remain unexplained. The sample includes about 63,000 clones, with roughly 85% observed a single time. Clones ranked in the top ten supply roughly 5% of the sample. The sequenced sample consisted of blood. The TCR was taken from a man aged 35 to 55 in good health. The rearrangement joined TRBV2 to TRBJ1-2, with a weak D call of TRBD1 (5 bases match). The CDR3 reads CASSVGADYGYTF. The nucleotides read TGTGCCAGCAGTGTTGGGGCGGACTATGGCTACACCTTC. With the portions outside the CDR3 filled from the reference TRBV2 and TRBJ1-2 genes, the complete variable region becomes EPEVTQTPSHQVTQMGQEVILRCVPISNHLYFYWYRQILGQKVEFLVSFYNNEISEKSEIFDDQFSVERPDGSNFTLKIRSTKLEDSAMYFCASSVGADYGYTFGSGTRLTVV.